This T cell receptor beta chain came from a study of T cells after posttransplantation cyclophosphamide. Regarding the study as a whole: Recipient CMV seropositivity and CMV reactivation strongly tracked TRB clonality. Later blood repertoires were often dominated by clones from the donor CD8+ memory compartment.

Method: immunoSEQ multiplex PCR; TCRdb's copy keeps in-frame clones and lacks some. Of approximately 29,000 clones listed, roughly 90% are singletons. CDR1 and CDR2 from the germline V gene are SGDLS and YYNGEE. The CDR3 runs 16 residues. Germline trimming cut 0 bases from V and 7 bases from J; bases unmatched to any gene: 7. Regarding this clone: The target antigen is unknown.

This TCR was recovered from a man aged 50-60 years. The sequenced sample was PBMCs. The chain uses TRBV9 and TRBJ1-6, with 7 bases identical to TRBD1. This CDR3 reads CASSVGTQGLNSPLHF. CDR3 DNA sequence: TGTGCCAGCAGCGTAGGCACACAGGGGTTAAATTCACCCCTCCACTTT.